This TCR beta chain was obtained from a study of T-cell memory formation after mild COVID-19. Trimming removed 4 bases from V and 5 bases from J, with 7 bases in between. CDR1 SGHAT and CDR2 FQNNGV come from the germline V gene. The CDR3 totals 12 residues. TCRdb analysed the 5' RACE reads with MiXCR anew, one entry per CDR3 protein. The sample gives about 82,000 distinct CDR3 sequences, over 10% of which show up once; 40% to 45% is in the top ten. The TCR was taken from a man aged 18 to 29 who had mild COVID-19 (a few samples of this study predate the infection). Cell type and time point are not known. The sequencing input was PBMCs or a T cell subset sorted from them (not recorded which). The chain joins TRBV11-2 to TRBJ2-3; TRBD2 might be the D (6 bases). The CDR3 sequence: CASSSSVDTQYF. In DNA form, the CDR3 reads TGTGCCAGCAGCTCTAGCGTAGATACGCAGTATTTT.